The clone carrying this T cell receptor (beta chain) was seen a single time. Its antigen is undetermined. The data were taken from a study of shared clonotypes between healthy human individuals. Findings and limits, study-wide: Investigators collected only blood, and repertoires in tissues likely differ. Clonotype sharing levels among donors were expected to vary with sequencing depth.

Per germline, CDR1 SGHRS and CDR2 YFSETQ. The CDR3 is 13 residues long. V was shortened by 4 bases and J by 1 base, with 6 bases between the two germline ends. Ten immunoSEQ deep assay plates served to sequence unsorted PBMC DNA. Clones were sequenced by immunoSEQ multiplex PCR, and TCRdb holds only the in-frame ones, with some missing. The sample carries about 490,000 clones, about three quarters recorded once. The chain uses TRBV5-1 and TRBJ2-4, with no clear D. The sequenced sample was PBMCs. The clonotype was recovered from a woman in her 40s in good health. Some clones in this sample may be carry-over from other donors' samples. As DNA, the CDR3 is TGCGCCAGCAGCCTCAACGCCAAAAACATTCAGTACTTC. Amino acid sequence: CASSLNAKNIQYF.